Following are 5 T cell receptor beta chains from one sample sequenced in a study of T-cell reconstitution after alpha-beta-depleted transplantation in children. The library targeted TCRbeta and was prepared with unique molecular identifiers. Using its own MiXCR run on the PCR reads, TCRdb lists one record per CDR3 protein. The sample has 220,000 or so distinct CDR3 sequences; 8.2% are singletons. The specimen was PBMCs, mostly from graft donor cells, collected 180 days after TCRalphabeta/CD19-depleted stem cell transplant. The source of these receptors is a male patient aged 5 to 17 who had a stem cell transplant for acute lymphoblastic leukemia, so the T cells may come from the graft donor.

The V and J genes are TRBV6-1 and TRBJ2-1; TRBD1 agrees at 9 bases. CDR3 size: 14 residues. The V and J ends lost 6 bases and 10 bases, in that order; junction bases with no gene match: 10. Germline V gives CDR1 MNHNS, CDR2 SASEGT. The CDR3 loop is CASSRPGTGPEQFF. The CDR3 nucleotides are TGTGCCAGCAGCCGTCCCGGGACAGGGCCCGAGCAGTTCTTC.

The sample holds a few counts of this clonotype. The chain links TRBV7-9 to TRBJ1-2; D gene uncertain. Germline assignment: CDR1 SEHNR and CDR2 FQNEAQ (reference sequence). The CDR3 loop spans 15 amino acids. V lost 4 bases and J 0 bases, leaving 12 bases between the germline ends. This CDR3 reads CASSYRESANYGYTF. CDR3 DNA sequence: TGTGCCAGCAGCTATAGGGAGTCCGCTAACTATGGCTACACCTTC.

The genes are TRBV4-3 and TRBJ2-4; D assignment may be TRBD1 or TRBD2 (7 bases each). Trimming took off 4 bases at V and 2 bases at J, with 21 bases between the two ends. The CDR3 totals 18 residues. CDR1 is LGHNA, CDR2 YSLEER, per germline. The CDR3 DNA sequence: TGCGCCAGCAGCCCAGGGGGGGGCCCCGGGGGTCCCAAAAACATTCAGTACTTC. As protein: CASSPGGGPGGPKNIQYF.

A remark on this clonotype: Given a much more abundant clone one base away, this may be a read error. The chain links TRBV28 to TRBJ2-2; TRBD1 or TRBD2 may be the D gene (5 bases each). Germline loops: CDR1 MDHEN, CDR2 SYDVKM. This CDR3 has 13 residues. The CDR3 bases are TGTGCCAGCAGTCGTGGGTATTCCGGGGACCTGTTTTTT. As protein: CASSRGYSGDLFF.

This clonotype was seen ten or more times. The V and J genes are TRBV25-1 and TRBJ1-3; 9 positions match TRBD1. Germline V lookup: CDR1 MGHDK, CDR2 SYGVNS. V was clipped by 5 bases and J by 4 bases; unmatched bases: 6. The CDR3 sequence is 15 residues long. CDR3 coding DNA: TGTGCCAGCAGTATTGGGACAGGGTACGGAAACACCATATATTTT. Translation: CASSIGTGYGNTIYF. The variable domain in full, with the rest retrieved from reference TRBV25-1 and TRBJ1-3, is EADIYQTPRYLVIGTGKKITLECSQTMGHDKMYWYQQDPGMELHLIHYSYGVNSTEKGDLSSESTVSRIRTEHFPLTLESARPSHTSQYLCASSIGTGYGNTIYFGEGSWLTVV.